The sequence of this TCR beta chain was determined in a study of T cell changes during pregnancy in multiple sclerosis. Method: immunoSEQ multiplex PCR; TCRdb's copy keeps in-frame clones and lacks some. The sample includes about 46,000 clones, approximately 91% seen only once; the top ten take around 8.1%. The germline V gene has CDR1 SGHRS and CDR2 YFSETQ. J was trimmed by 0 bases and V by 3 bases; bases with no gene match: 5. The CDR3 has 17 amino acids. This clone is a singleton in its sample. Source: CD8+ T cells from peripheral blood mononuclear cells, taken after pregnancy. The sequence derives from a female donor with multiple sclerosis, enrolled in a pregnancy study. The genes are TRBV5-1 and TRBJ2-3; TRBD2 aligns across 12 bases. In DNA form, the CDR3 reads TGCGCCAGCAGCTCTGGGCTAGCGGGGGGGAGCACAGATACGCAGTATTTT. Residues: CASSSGLAGGSTDTQYF.